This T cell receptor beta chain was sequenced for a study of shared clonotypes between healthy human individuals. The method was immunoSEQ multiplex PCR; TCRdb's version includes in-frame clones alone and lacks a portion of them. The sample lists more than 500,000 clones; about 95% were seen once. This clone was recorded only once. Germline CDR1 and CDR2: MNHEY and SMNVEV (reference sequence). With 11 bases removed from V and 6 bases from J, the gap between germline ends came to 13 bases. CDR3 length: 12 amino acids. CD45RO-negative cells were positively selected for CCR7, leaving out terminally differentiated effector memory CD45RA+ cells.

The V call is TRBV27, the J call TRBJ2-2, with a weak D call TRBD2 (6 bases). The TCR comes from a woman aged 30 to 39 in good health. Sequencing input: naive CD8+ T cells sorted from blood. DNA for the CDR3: TGTGCCTCTCTCACGGGAGCCGGGGAGCTGTTTTTT. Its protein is CASLTGAGELFF.